The rows below give T cell receptor beta chains drawn from one sample of a study of CD8 T cells in Susac syndrome. TCRdb called the immunoSEQ multiplex PCR reads again in MiXCR, with one record for every CDR3 protein. The sample has approximately 180,000 distinct CDR3 sequences, roughly 91% seen once. Sequenced input: CD4+ T cells from PBMCs. These receptors were obtained from a human donor with Susac syndrome. CDR3s include the opening cysteine and the closing phenylalanine or tryptophan. Each record gives: V gene, clone size, J gene, D gene, CDR3 protein, CDR3 DNA. D genes are given only for firm matches. Not all rows give a size; the values are once, few, many and, for expanded clones, a class.

v_call: TRBV29-1
clone_size: .
j_call: TRBJ1-1
d_call: TRBD1
cdr3_aa: CSVEVWTGWEWHTEAFF
cdr3_nt: TGCAGCGTTGAAGTCTGGACAGGGTGGGAGTGGCACACTGAAGCTTTCTTT

v_call: TRBV7-2
clone_size: .
j_call: TRBJ1-5
d_call: .
cdr3_aa: CASSPDGTNQPQHF
cdr3_nt: TGTGCCAGCAGCCCCGACGGGACCAATCAGCCCCAGCATTTT

v_call: TRBV6-1
clone_size: .
j_call: TRBJ1-1
d_call: .
cdr3_aa: CASTRRENTEAFF
cdr3_nt: TGTGCCAGCACCAGACGGGAGAACACTGAAGCTTTCTTT

v_call: TRBV9
clone_size: .
j_call: TRBJ1-2
d_call: .
cdr3_aa: CASSVGGDSNYGYTF
cdr3_nt: TGTGCCAGCAGCGTAGGAGGGGATAGTAACTATGGCTACACCTTC

v_call: TRBV14
clone_size: few
j_call: TRBJ2-1
d_call: .
cdr3_aa: CASSQSSYYNEQFF
cdr3_nt: TGTGCCAGCAGCCAATCTAGCTATTACAATGAGCAGTTCTTC

v_call: TRBV18
clone_size: .
j_call: TRBJ1-5
d_call: TRBD1
cdr3_aa: CASSPSTGDDQPQHF
cdr3_nt: TGTGCCAGCTCACCATCGACAGGGGACGATCAGCCCCAGCATTTT

v_call: TRBV20-1
clone_size: .
j_call: TRBJ1-4
d_call: .
cdr3_aa: CSARDSVGAGEKLFF
cdr3_nt: TGCAGTGCTAGAGATTCGGTGGGGGCTGGAGAAAAACTGTTTTTT

v_call: TRBV5-6
clone_size: .
j_call: TRBJ2-7
d_call: .
cdr3_aa: CASSFSGTYYEQYF
cdr3_nt: TGTGCCAGCAGCTTCTCCGGGACCTACTACGAGCAGTACTTC

v_call: TRBV20-1
clone_size: .
j_call: TRBJ1-1
d_call: .
cdr3_aa: CSARDWRGSNTEAFF
cdr3_nt: TGCAGTGCTAGAGATTGGAGGGGGAGTAACACTGAAGCTTTCTTT

v_call: TRBV2
clone_size: .
j_call: TRBJ2-1
d_call: TRBD2
cdr3_aa: CASNLFSGGAYNEQFF
cdr3_nt: TGTGCCAGCAATCTTTTCAGCGGGGGGGCCTACAATGAGCAGTTCTTC

v_call: TRBV29-1
clone_size: .
j_call: TRBJ1-1
d_call: TRBD1
cdr3_aa: CSGGQPGTEAFF
cdr3_nt: TGCAGCGGGGGACAGCCGGGCACTGAAGCTTTCTTT

v_call: TRBV5-1
clone_size: .
j_call: TRBJ2-3
d_call: TRBD2
cdr3_aa: CASSSLLSGDSTDTQYF
cdr3_nt: TGCGCCAGCAGCTCCCTTTTAAGCGGGGACTCCACAGATACGCAGTATTTT

v_call: TRBV7-3
clone_size: .
j_call: TRBJ2-4
d_call: TRBD2
cdr3_aa: CASSLTGTSGLQYF
cdr3_nt: TGTGCCAGCAGCTTAACGGGGACTAGCGGGCTTCAGTACTTC

v_call: TRBV11-2
clone_size: .
j_call: TRBJ2-4
d_call: TRBD2
cdr3_aa: CASSFELAGGMDIQYF
cdr3_nt: TGTGCCAGCAGCTTTGAACTAGCGGGAGGGATGGACATTCAGTACTTC

v_call: TRBV7-9
clone_size: .
j_call: TRBJ1-2
d_call: TRBD1
cdr3_aa: CASSLTGDYGYTF
cdr3_nt: TGTGCCAGCAGCCTCACAGGGGACTATGGCTACACCTTC

v_call: TRBV20-1
clone_size: .
j_call: TRBJ1-1
d_call: .
cdr3_aa: CSARVRGEMNTEAFF
cdr3_nt: TGCAGTGCTAGAGTTCGAGGGGAAATGAACACTGAAGCTTTCTTT

v_call: TRBV5-1
clone_size: .
j_call: TRBJ2-1
d_call: .
cdr3_aa: CASSLDPGGGSYNEQFF
cdr3_nt: TGCGCCAGCAGCTTGGACCCTGGAGGGGGCTCCTACAATGAGCAGTTCTTC

v_call: TRBV29-1
clone_size: .
j_call: TRBJ2-5
d_call: TRBD2
cdr3_aa: CSVPAWAGGKNLIQETQYF
cdr3_nt: TGCAGCGTCCCCGCCTGGGCGGGAGGAAAAAACTTAATACAAGAGACCCAGTACTTC

v_call: TRBV20-1
clone_size: .
j_call: TRBJ2-1
d_call: .
cdr3_aa: CSARGGDEQFF
cdr3_nt: TGCAGTGCTAGAGGAGGGGATGAGCAGTTCTTC

v_call: TRBV5-1
clone_size: .
j_call: TRBJ1-3
d_call: .
cdr3_aa: CASSLAPTEYSGNTIYF
cdr3_nt: TGCGCCAGCAGCTTGGCCCCGACGGAGTACTCTGGAAACACCATATATTTT

v_call: TRBV12-5
clone_size: .
j_call: TRBJ1-5
d_call: .
cdr3_aa: CASGLYQPQHF
cdr3_nt: TGTGCTAGTGGTCTTTATCAGCCCCAGCATTTT

v_call: TRBV12-3/TRBV12-4
clone_size: .
j_call: TRBJ2-5
d_call: .
cdr3_aa: CASSPRGVGETQYF
cdr3_nt: TGTGCCAGCAGTCCCAGGGGGGTTGGGGAGACCCAGTACTTC

v_call: TRBV12-3/TRBV12-4
clone_size: .
j_call: TRBJ2-5
d_call: .
cdr3_aa: CASSLWESQETQYF
cdr3_nt: TGTGCCAGCAGTTTATGGGAGTCCCAAGAGACCCAGTACTTC

v_call: TRBV28
clone_size: .
j_call: TRBJ1-1
d_call: .
cdr3_aa: CASVYMAEAFF
cdr3_nt: TGTGCCTCAGTCTATATGGCTGAAGCTTTCTTT

v_call: TRBV21-1
clone_size: .
j_call: TRBJ1-4
d_call: .
cdr3_aa: CASSKGGRVGEKLFF
cdr3_nt: TGTGCCAGCAGCAAAGGTGGCAGGGTCGGGGAAAAACTGTTTTTT

v_call: TRBV7-2
clone_size: .
j_call: TRBJ2-1
d_call: TRBD2
cdr3_aa: CASSLARSGGYNEQFF
cdr3_nt: TGTGCCAGCAGCTTAGCGCGGAGCGGGGGGTACAATGAGCAGTTCTTC

v_call: TRBV3-1
clone_size: .
j_call: TRBJ1-3
d_call: .
cdr3_aa: CASSPLVGNTIYF
cdr3_nt: TGTGCCAGCAGCCCACTAGTTGGAAACACCATATATTTT

v_call: TRBV20-1
clone_size: .
j_call: TRBJ2-1
d_call: .
cdr3_aa: CSAPRGGLSHFDEQFF
cdr3_nt: TGCAGTGCTCCCCGTGGTGGGCTATCACACTTCGATGAGCAGTTCTTC

v_call: TRBV11-2
clone_size: .
j_call: TRBJ1-2
d_call: .
cdr3_aa: CASSLVRRTSGYTF
cdr3_nt: TGTGCCAGCAGCTTAGTCCGCAGGACCTCCGGCTACACCTTC

v_call: TRBV11-2
clone_size: .
j_call: TRBJ2-3
d_call: TRBD2
cdr3_aa: CASSFRTSGADTQYF
cdr3_nt: TGTGCCAGCAGCTTTCGGACTAGCGGGGCAGATACGCAGTATTTT

v_call: TRBV12-3/TRBV12-4
clone_size: .
j_call: TRBJ1-2
d_call: .
cdr3_aa: CASTLGAWNYGYTF
cdr3_nt: TGTGCCAGCACCCTAGGGGCCTGGAACTATGGCTACACCTTC

v_call: TRBV12-3/TRBV12-4
clone_size: .
j_call: TRBJ2-2
d_call: TRBD2
cdr3_aa: CASSRPSGSRNTGELFF
cdr3_nt: TGTGCCAGCAGCCGACCTAGCGGGAGTCGGAACACCGGGGAGCTGTTTTTT

v_call: TRBV19
clone_size: .
j_call: TRBJ2-7
d_call: TRBD1
cdr3_aa: CASSISSTGEREQYF
cdr3_nt: TGTGCCAGTAGTATTTCCAGCACAGGGGAGCGAGAGCAGTACTTC

v_call: TRBV6-5
clone_size: .
j_call: TRBJ1-2
d_call: .
cdr3_aa: CASSYREGGYGYTF
cdr3_nt: TGTGCCAGCAGTTACCGCGAGGGGGGCTATGGCTACACCTTC

v_call: TRBV9
clone_size: once
j_call: TRBJ1-1
d_call: .
cdr3_aa: CASTGPLNTEAFF
cdr3_nt: TGTGCCAGTACGGGACCGTTGAACACTGAAGCTTTCTTT

v_call: TRBV5-4
clone_size: .
j_call: TRBJ1-4
d_call: TRBD1
cdr3_aa: CASSATGGEDEKLFF
cdr3_nt: TGTGCCAGCAGCGCCACAGGGGGCGAGGATGAAAAACTGTTTTTT

v_call: TRBV7-6
clone_size: .
j_call: TRBJ2-3
d_call: TRBD2
cdr3_aa: CASSLRASGSWDTQYF
cdr3_nt: TGTGCCAGCAGCTTAAGGGCTAGCGGGAGTTGGGATACGCAGTATTTT

v_call: TRBV12-3/TRBV12-4
clone_size: .
j_call: TRBJ1-5
d_call: .
cdr3_aa: CASSLEYSNQPQHF
cdr3_nt: TGTGCCAGCAGTTTGGAGTATAGCAATCAGCCCCAGCATTTT

v_call: TRBV27
clone_size: .
j_call: TRBJ2-2
d_call: .
cdr3_aa: CASSVNRALNTGELFF
cdr3_nt: TGTGCCAGCAGTGTAAACAGGGCCCTGAACACCGGGGAGCTGTTTTTT

v_call: TRBV20-1
clone_size: .
j_call: TRBJ2-7
d_call: .
cdr3_aa: CSARRPRTVFEQYF
cdr3_nt: TGCAGTGCTAGGCGCCCAAGGACTGTGTTTGAGCAGTACTTC

v_call: TRBV28
clone_size: .
j_call: TRBJ2-1
d_call: TRBD2
cdr3_aa: CASSFMSGRDNEQFF
cdr3_nt: TGTGCCAGCAGTTTCATGAGCGGGAGGGACAATGAGCAGTTCTTC

v_call: TRBV9
clone_size: .
j_call: TRBJ2-2
d_call: .
cdr3_aa: CASSVAWEGELFF
cdr3_nt: TGTGCCAGCAGCGTAGCGTGGGAAGGGGAGCTGTTTTTT

v_call: TRBV15
clone_size: .
j_call: TRBJ2-3
d_call: .
cdr3_aa: CATSTRGGQGDTQYF
cdr3_nt: TGTGCCACCAGCACCCGCGGGGGCCAAGGAGATACGCAGTATTTT

v_call: TRBV6-5
clone_size: .
j_call: TRBJ2-7
d_call: TRBD1
cdr3_aa: CASSGTGPGYEQYF
cdr3_nt: TGTGCCAGCAGCGGGACAGGCCCAGGCTACGAGCAGTACTTC

v_call: TRBV5-6
clone_size: .
j_call: TRBJ2-1
d_call: .
cdr3_aa: CASDRSFGGSGDEQFF
cdr3_nt: TGTGCCAGCGACCGGTCTTTTGGGGGTAGTGGCGATGAGCAGTTCTTC

v_call: TRBV14
clone_size: once
j_call: TRBJ1-4
d_call: .
cdr3_aa: CASSHEPPGWTNEKLFF
cdr3_nt: TGTGCCAGCAGCCACGAACCCCCAGGGTGGACTAATGAAAAACTGTTTTTT

v_call: TRBV9
clone_size: once
j_call: TRBJ2-1
d_call: .
cdr3_aa: CASSVGVGVGGSYNEQFF
cdr3_nt: TGTGCCAGCAGCGTAGGTGTTGGGGTAGGGGGCTCCTACAATGAGCAGTTCTTC

v_call: TRBV18
clone_size: .
j_call: TRBJ1-2
d_call: .
cdr3_aa: CASSPFRDNRGYGYTF
cdr3_nt: TGTGCCAGCTCACCGTTTCGGGACAACCGGGGTTATGGCTACACCTTC